These 32 T cell receptor beta chains were all obtained from the same sample, sequenced in a study of shared clonotypes between healthy human individuals. The naive CD8 population came from CD45RO-negative cells selected for CCR7, without terminally differentiated effector memory CD45RA+ cells. Assay used: immunoSEQ multiplex PCR; TCRdb lists only in-frame clones, some missing. The sample carries around 600,000 clones, roughly 96% recorded once. Sequencing was done on a sample of naive CD8+ T cells sorted from blood. The receptors were gathered from a woman between 25 and 40 years old in good health.

The rearrangement uses TRBV9 and TRBJ2-1, with 7 bases identical to TRBD2. The germline V gene encodes CDR1 SGDLS and CDR2 YYNGEE. Germline trimming cut 1 base from V and 6 bases from J; bases unmatched to any gene: 19. CDR3 length equals 19 residues. The CDR3, as DNA: TGTGCCAGCAGCGTATGGGGAGGCGGGAGTCCGCTTGATGGCAATGAGCAGTTCTTC. It translates to CASSVWGGGSPLDGNEQFF.

CDR3 bases: TGTGCCAGCAGTCCCGTAAGGGGGGGTGGTGAAAAACTGTTTTTT. This sequence encodes CASSPVRGGGEKLFF. This rearrangement joins TRBV28 to TRBJ1-4, with TRBD1 as a possible D gene (6 bases). The CDR3 runs to 15 residues. V lost 5 bases and J lost 7, with 17 bases in between. CDR1 and CDR2 (germline): MDHEN, SYDVKM.

The CDR3 spells CASKQGTGGRTYTGELFF. The CDR3 coding sequence is TGTGCCAGCAAACAAGGGACAGGGGGCCGAACGTACACCGGGGAGCTGTTTTTT. The chain has TRBV28 and TRBJ2-2, with 12 bases aligning to TRBD1. Germline-derived CDR1 and CDR2 are MDHEN and SYDVKM. The CDR3 loop spans 18 amino acids. Losses at the gene ends were 7 bases for V and 3 bases for J; bases not matched to a gene: 12.

This chain joins TRBV7-2 and TRBJ2-5; tentative D call: TRBD2 (6 bases). The CDR3 has 17 amino acids. CDR1 and CDR2 from the germline V gene are SGHTA and FQGNSA. The V end lost 4 bases, the J end lost 2 bases, and 20 bases lay between the germline ends. CDR3 in amino acids: CASSSPGVYPHQETQYF. CDR3 in DNA: TGTGCCAGCAGCTCCCCGGGAGTCTACCCTCATCAAGAGACCCAGTACTTC. The variable domain in full, with the rest retrieved from reference TRBV7-2 and TRBJ2-5, is GAGVSQSPSNKVTEKGKDVELRCDPISGHTALYWYRQSLGQGLEFLIYFQGNSAPDKSGLPSDRFSAERTGGSVSTLTIQRTQQEDSAVYLCASSSPGVYPHQETQYFGPGTRLLVL.

Points on this clone: Other DNA sequences in the same sample also yield this CDR3. V gene TRBV13 combines with J gene TRBJ2-7; D perhaps matches TRBD2 (5 bases). The CDR3 runs to 13 residues. Trimming took 6 bases from V and 0 from J, leaving 9 bases between them. Germline CDR1 PRHDT, CDR2 FYEKMQ (reference sequence). The CDR3 DNA reads TGTGCCAGCAGTTTGGGGAGCTCCTACGAGCAGTACTTC. It encodes CASSLGSSYEQYF.

The chain has TRBV9 and TRBJ2-1; TRBD1 might be the D (5 bases). Trimming took off 3 bases at V and 10 bases at J, with 8 bases between the two ends. The length of the CDR3 is 11 residues. From germline, CDR1 is SGDLS and CDR2 YYNGEE. The CDR3 region has the DNA TGTGCCAGCAGCGCAGGGATAGAGCAGTTCTTC. Encoded protein: CASSAGIEQFF.

The V and J genes are TRBV18 and TRBJ2-1, with 11 bases aligning to TRBD2. Germline V gives CDR1 KGHSH, CDR2 LQKENI. This CDR3 region has 16 residues. V shed 5 bases, J shed 6 bases, and the junction held 9 bases outside the gene matches. This CDR3 reads CASSFRTSGRGNEQFF. As DNA, the CDR3 is TGTGCCAGCTCATTTCGGACTAGCGGGCGGGGCAATGAGCAGTTCTTC.

CDR3 bases: TGTGCCAGCAGTTTGGGACCGGGCTCCTACGAGCAGTACTTC. This translates into CASSLGPGSYEQYF. V usage is TRBV27 and J usage is TRBJ2-7, with D perhaps matching TRBD1 or TRBD2 (5 bases each). This CDR3 contains 14 residues. In germline, CDR1 is MNHEY, CDR2 SMNVEV (reference sequence). V was pared by 3 bases and J by 0 bases, with 9 bases between.

Points on this clone: The junction differs from germline at one of its ends, possibly a read error. This chain joins TRBV5-1 and TRBJ2-7; D possibly corresponds to TRBD1 (5 bases). The germline V gene has CDR1 SGHRS and CDR2 YFSETQ. The CDR3 length is 12 residues. CDR3 amino acids: CASSLRNRWLAF. The CDR3 DNA follows: TGCGCCAGCAGCTTAAGGAACAGGTGGCTTGCGTTC. The variable domain in full, with the rest retrieved from reference TRBV5-1 and TRBJ2-7, is KAGVTQTPRYLIKTRGQQVTLSCSPISGHRSVSWYQQTPGQGLQFLFEYFSETQRNKGNFPGRFSGRQFSNSRSEMNVSTLELGDSALYLCASSLRNRWLAFGPGTRLTVT.

The V gene is TRBV9, the J gene TRBJ1-3; 11 bases line up with TRBD1. Germline values: CDR1 SGDLS, CDR2 YYNGEE. The CDR3 contains 15 residues. The V and J ends lost 7 bases and 3 bases, in that order; junction bases with no gene match: 6. The CDR3 sequence: CASGQGATGGNTIYF. The CDR3 bases are TGTGCCAGCGGACAGGGGGCAACGGGTGGAAACACCATATATTTT.

The chain employs TRBV13 and TRBJ2-1; 7 nucleotides line up with TRBD1. The CDR3 is made up of 14 amino acids. With 5 bases clipped from V and 2 bases from J, the junction kept 3 bases outside the gene matches. The germline CDR1 and CDR2 sequences are PRHDT and FYEKMQ (reference sequence). The CDR3 region is CASSPGTAYNEQFF. The DNA for the CDR3 is TGTGCCAGCAGCCCAGGGACAGCCTACAATGAGCAGTTCTTC.

This chain uses TRBV7-8 with TRBJ1-5; a weak D match, TRBD1 (6 bases). Germline V gene sequence: CDR1 SGHVS, CDR2 FQNEAQ. The CDR3 has 16 residues. V was trimmed by 5 bases and J by 3 bases, leaving 17 bases between them. CDR3 in amino acids: CASSPTSTGPNQPQHF. In DNA form, the CDR3 reads TGTGCCAGCAGCCCGACCAGTACAGGGCCCAATCAGCCCCAGCATTTT.

This clone was seen once. The chain combines TRBV7-6 with TRBJ2-7; D perhaps matches TRBD2 (6 bases). There are 16 residues in the CDR3. CDR1 SGHVS and CDR2 FNYEAQ come from the germline V gene. Trimming pared 3 bases from V and 2 bases from J, leaving 17 bases between. The CDR3 sequence is CASSLLGGEPTYEQYF. CDR3 DNA sequence: TGTGCCAGCAGCTTGTTAGGCGGGGAGCCCACCTACGAGCAGTACTTC.

This sequence joins TRBV28 and TRBJ2-1, with TRBD2 matching over 9 bases. This CDR3 is 15 amino acids long. CDR1 and CDR2 from the germline V gene are MDHEN and SYDVKM. Trimming took 6 bases from V and 4 from J; bases not matched to a gene: 7. The CDR3, as DNA: TGTGCCAGCAGGAGTAGGGCGGGAGGGTACAATGAGCAGTTCTTC. Protein: CASRSRAGGYNEQFF.

The rearrangement uses TRBV7-9 and TRBJ1-5, with 7 bases that match TRBD1. The CDR3 is 16 residues long. Germline values: CDR1 SEHNR, CDR2 FQNEAQ (reference sequence). V was clipped by 4 bases and J by 3 bases; unmatched bases: 9. The CDR3: CASSSLTGEFNQPQHF. As DNA, the CDR3 is TGTGCCAGCAGCTCGTTAACAGGGGAATTCAATCAGCCCCAGCATTTT.

This clone has a single count. The chain links TRBV10-3 to TRBJ1-1; unclear D gene. Germline CDR1 ENHRY, CDR2 SYGVKD. V gave up 4 bases and J gave up 1 base, with 10 bases separating them. The CDR3 consists of 14 residues. The CDR3 region is CAISGLDQNTEAFF. The CDR3 coding sequence is TGTGCCATCAGTGGACTAGATCAGAACACTGAAGCTTTCTTT.

Comment on this clone: Other nucleotide sequences from this sample produce the same CDR3. The chain combines TRBV27 with TRBJ2-7; TRBD2 aligns across 8 bases. In germline, CDR1 is MNHEY, CDR2 SMNVEV (reference sequence). V trimming: 4 bases; J trimming: 4 bases; junction bases outside the gene matches: 3. CDR3 length equals 13 residues. Here the CDR3 DNA reads TGTGCCAGCAGTTCGGGAGGGCCGTACGAGCAGTACTTC. This codes for CASSSGGPYEQYF.

This clone was counted a single time. A junction end diverges from the germline sequence, so it may reflect a read error. The chain uses TRBV20-1 and TRBJ1-2; no reliable D call. Germline CDR1 DFQATT, CDR2 SNEGSKA (reference sequence). The CDR3 consists of 8 residues. Here the CDR3 reads CSASAAIF. CDR3 nucleotide sequence: TGCAGTGCTAGCGCAGCTATCTTC.

The V call is TRBV18, the J call TRBJ2-3; the D gene is possibly TRBD1 (5 bases). Germline CDR1 is KGHSH and CDR2 is LQKENI. The CDR3 extends over 13 amino acids. V shed 2 bases and J shed 4 bases, with 7 bases lying between them. For the CDR3, the DNA is TGTGCCAGCTCACCAGGGGCTGCAGATACGCAGTATTTT. This translates into CASSPGAADTQYF.

The chain carries TRBV7-9 and TRBJ2-7, with D possibly TRBD1 on 5 matching bases. Deletions cut 4 bases from V and 0 bases from J, with 13 bases between. The germline CDR1 and CDR2 sequences are SEHNR and FQNEAQ (reference sequence). CDR3 length equals 15 residues. The CDR3 DNA reads as TGTGCCAGCAGCTCGACAAGGGGCTTCTCCTACGAGCAGTACTTC. Translation: CASSSTRGFSYEQYF. The full variable domain, its missing parts supplied by reference TRBV7-9 and TRBJ2-7, is DTGVSQNPRHKITKRGQNVTFRCDPISEHNRLYWYRQTLGQGPEFLTYFQNEAQLEKSRLLSDRFSAERPKGSFSTLEIQRTEQGDSAMYLCASSSTRGFSYEQYFGPGTRLTVT.

CDR3 amino acids: CASSYPMDRSYEQYF. The CDR3 DNA reads as TGTGCCAGCAGTTACCCCATGGACCGTTCCTACGAGCAGTACTTC. This sequence joins TRBV28 and TRBJ2-7; D not resolved. The CDR3 is 15 amino acids. V lost 4 bases and J 1 base, leaving 14 bases between the germline ends. The germline CDR1 and CDR2 sequences are MDHEN and SYDVKM.

This chain connects TRBV6-1 to TRBJ2-7; the D is unclear. Germline assignment: CDR1 MNHNS and CDR2 SASEGT. The germline V and J ends were trimmed by 2 bases and 2 bases, with 13 bases remaining between them. There are 15 residues in the CDR3. CDR3 nucleotide sequence: TGTGCCAGCAGTGAATCCGTGTTGGGGACCTACGAGCAGTACTTC. Its protein product is CASSESVLGTYEQYF.

In its sample, this clone was seen once. The CDR3 loop is CASRVGLANYNEQFF. The CDR3 DNA is TGTGCCAGCAGAGTGGGACTAGCCAACTACAATGAGCAGTTCTTC. The chain recombines TRBV6-1 with TRBJ2-1; 9 positions agree with TRBD2. J was trimmed by 3 bases and V by 6 bases; bases with no gene match: 6. Germline V gene sequence: CDR1 MNHNS, CDR2 SASEGT. The CDR3 length is 15 residues.

The V and J genes are TRBV4-1 and TRBJ2-7; 8 positions match TRBD2. V lost 1 base, J lost 1 base, and 3 bases stayed unmatched. The CDR3 contains 15 residues. The germline gives CDR1 MGHRA, CDR2 YSYEKL. CDR3 region: CASSQGVAGSYEQYF. CDR3 sequence (DNA): TGCGCCAGCAGCCAAGGGGTAGCGGGATCCTACGAGCAGTACTTC.

The gene calls are TRBV4-1 and TRBJ2-1; 7 bases fit TRBD2. Germline CDR1 is MGHRA and CDR2 is YSYEKL. The V and J ends lost 1 base and 6 bases, in that order; junction bases with no gene match: 6. The CDR3 has 15 residues. The CDR3 nucleotides read TGCGCCAGCAGCCAAGGGTGGGGAGGGTTCAATGAGCAGTTCTTC. The encoded protein is CASSQGWGGFNEQFF.

CDR3 coding DNA: TGTGCCAGCAGCTTCGGCGGACTTAGCAATCAGCCCCAGCATTTT. It codes for CASSFGGLSNQPQHF. V and J are TRBV5-6 and TRBJ1-5, with D unclear. Trimming removed 2 bases from V and 0 bases from J, with 9 bases in between. The CDR3 spans 15 residues. Germline V gives CDR1 SGHDT, CDR2 YYEEEE.

The chain recombines TRBV7-8 with TRBJ2-1; maybe TRBD2 (5 bases). The CDR3 runs 15 residues. Germline lookup yields CDR1 SGHVS and CDR2 FQNEAQ. V lost 3 bases, J lost 9 bases, and 18 bases lay in between. As DNA, the CDR3 is TGTGCCAGCAGCTTTCCGGGCCCAAACCGGGGTGAGCAGTTCTTC. Protein: CASSFPGPNRGEQFF.

The rearrangement joins TRBV6-6 to TRBJ1-4; no firm D call. The CDR3 spans 12 residues. CDR1 is MNHNY, CDR2 SVGAGI, per germline (reference sequence). Deletions cut 2 bases from V and 3 bases from J, with 1 base between. The CDR3 protein is CASSYPNEKLFF. In DNA form, the CDR3 reads TGTGCCAGCAGTTACCCTAATGAAAAACTGTTTTTT.

Note on this clone: Additional DNA sequences in this sample encode the identical CDR3. The chain uses TRBV13 and TRBJ2-7; 14 nucleotides align to TRBD2. This CDR3 spans 15 amino acids. Germline V gene sequence: CDR1 PRHDT, CDR2 FYEKMQ (reference sequence). Unmatched junction bases numbered 3, after V lost 5 bases and J lost 3 bases. CDR3 nucleotides: TGTGCCAGCAGCCCCGGGACTAGCGGGAGCTACGAGCAGTACTTC. It codes for CASSPGTSGSYEQYF.

The V and J genes are TRBV15 and TRBJ2-3, with 7 bases identical to TRBD2. The germline V gene encodes CDR1 LNHNV and CDR2 YYDKDF (reference sequence). V shed 3 bases and J 6 bases; nucleotides not matched to a gene: 15. The CDR3 length is 17 residues. The CDR3 sequence is CATSSIDLAELWDTQYF. The CDR3, as DNA: TGTGCCACCAGCAGCATTGACCTAGCGGAGCTGTGGGATACGCAGTATTTT.

The J gene is TRBJ2-7, the V gene TRBV4-1; 9 bases fit TRBD1. Germline CDR1 is MGHRA and CDR2 is YSYEKL. V lost 0 bases to trimming and J lost 5 bases; unmatched junction nucleotides: 5. The CDR3 sequence is 15 residues long. The CDR3 loop is CASSQEGQGMNEQYF. The DNA for the CDR3 is TGCGCCAGCAGCCAAGAGGGACAGGGAATGAACGAGCAGTACTTC.

The chain joins TRBV13 to TRBJ1-2, with a possible D match to TRBD1 (5 bases). The ends were cut back, 5 bases at V and 5 bases at J, with 15 bases in the middle. The germline V gene encodes CDR1 PRHDT and CDR2 FYEKMQ (reference sequence). This CDR3 is built from 14 residues. The CDR3 coding sequence is TGTGCCAGCAGCCGAGGACAATCCGAATATGGCTACACCTTC. Translating gives CASSRGQSEYGYTF.